The clone carrying this T cell receptor beta chain was seen only a few times. This record comes from a study of T cell repertoires in cytomegalovirus infection. The CDR3 covers 14 residues. The junction had 4 bases not matched to a gene; V was cut back by 5 bases and J by 0 bases. Germline V CDR1 and CDR2: SQVTM, ANQGSEA. One entry per CDR3 protein results from TCRdb running MiXCR on the reads. The sample records about 150,000 distinct CDR3 sequences, around 20% being singletons. The receptor's source is a human donor in good health (CMV status not recorded). Some clones in this sample may be carry-over from other donors' samples. V and J are TRBV29-1 and TRBJ2-4, with 7 bases aligning to TRBD2. Sequenced material: PBMCs. The CDR3 sequence is CSVSAGLAKNIQYF. DNA for the CDR3: TGCAGCGTTTCAGCGGGGCTAGCCAAAAACATTCAGTACTTC.